A selection of T cell receptor beta chains follows, all from one sample in a study of blood T cell repertoires in COVID-19. Data came from immunoSEQ multiplex PCR; TCRdb stores just in-frame clones and leaves some out. This table has 310,000 or so clones, around 90% appearing once. The sample taken for sequencing was peripheral blood. The receptors come from a woman aged 45-65 years who had recovered from COVID-19. CDR3s include the opening cysteine and the closing phenylalanine or tryptophan. D genes are given only for firm matches. Some rows mark clone size as missing; the rest say once, few, many or name a class of expanded clone.

clone_size	v_call	j_call	d_call	cdr3_nt	cdr3_aa
once	TRBV29-1	TRBJ2-1	NA	TGCAGCGTTCATGGAGGGTACAATGAGCAGTTCTTC	CSVHGGYNEQFF
NA	TRBV28	TRBJ2-1	NA	TGTGCCAGCAGTTTAGGTGGCGGGAAGTTAAATGAGCAGTTCTTC	CASSLGGGKLNEQFF
NA	TRBV28	TRBJ2-3	NA	TGTGCCAGCAGTTTGCCCCAGTCAGATACGCAGTATTTT	CASSLPQSDTQYF
NA	TRBV2	TRBJ2-7	TRBD1	TGTGCCAGCAGGGACAGGGTGGCGTCCTACGAGCAGTACTTC	CASRDRVASYEQYF
many	TRBV2	TRBJ2-7	NA	TGTGCCAGCAGTGGGTTGTCAGGGTCTATTGGCGAGCAGTACTTC	CASSGLSGSIGEQYF
NA	TRBV7-8	TRBJ1-1	NA	TGTGCCAGCAGCTCCAGAAACCGGGGCACTGAAGCTTTCTTT	CASSSRNRGTEAFF
NA	TRBV29-1	TRBJ1-1	NA	TGCAGCGTTGAAGATTTGTCACGGACTGAAGCTTTCTTT	CSVEDLSRTEAFF
few	TRBV6-5	TRBJ2-1	TRBD2	TGTGCCAGCAGTTACATGGGACTAGCGTCCTACAATGAGCAGTTCTTC	CASSYMGLASYNEQFF
NA	TRBV7-2	TRBJ2-3	TRBD2	TGTGCCAGCAGCCTGCCTAGCGGGAGTGTTGATACGCAGTATTTT	CASSLPSGSVDTQYF
NA	TRBV7-9	TRBJ2-2	NA	TGTGCCAGCAGCTTAGGCACTACCAACACCGGGGAGCTGTTTTTT	CASSLGTTNTGELFF
NA	TRBV15	TRBJ1-2	TRBD1	TGTGCCACCAGCAGAGAGGGACAGGGGTACGGCTACACCTTC	CATSREGQGYGYTF
NA	TRBV6-1	TRBJ1-6	TRBD1	TGTGCCAGCAGTGATGACGGGACAGCCTTCTATAATTCACCCCTCCACTTT	CASSDDGTAFYNSPLHF
NA	TRBV6-2/TRBV6-3	TRBJ2-2	NA	TGTGCCAGCAGTTATCGGCAGGGGATGGCCGGGGAGCTGTTTTTT	CASSYRQGMAGELFF
NA	TRBV3-1/TRBV3-2	TRBJ1-2	NA	TGTGCCAGCAGCCCCAGAGGAGGGAACTATGGCTACACCTTC	CASSPRGGNYGYTF
once	TRBV27	TRBJ2-4	NA	TGTGCCAGCACCCCTCAGGGGTGGCGAAACATTCAGTACTTC	CASTPQGWRNIQYF
NA	TRBV12-5	TRBJ1-2	NA	TGTGCTAGTGGTTTTCAGGCGGGAGGCTACACCTTC	CASGFQAGGYTF
NA	TRBV5-4	TRBJ2-1	TRBD2	TGTGCCAGCAGCTTGGCCCGGGGGGGGAGGAATGAGCAGTTCTTC	CASSLARGGRNEQFF
NA	TRBV30	TRBJ2-2	NA	TGTGCCTGGAACAGTTTACAGGGTGTTAACACCGGGGAGCTGTTTTTT	CAWNSLQGVNTGELFF
NA	TRBV30	TRBJ1-1	TRBD1	TGTGCCTGGAGTGTTCAGGGGGAGCCTCGATTT	CAWSVQGEPRF
once	TRBV10-3	TRBJ1-5	TRBD1	TGTGCCATCAGGCGGACAGGGGATAGCAATCAGCCCCAGCATTTT	CAIRRTGDSNQPQHF
NA	TRBV28	TRBJ1-1	NA	TGTGCCAGCAGCTCACTCAGCCCCGAGGGAGCTTTCTTT	CASSSLSPEGAFF
NA	TRBV12-5	TRBJ2-3	NA	TGTGCTAGTGGGTTGCCGGGGAATACGCAGTATTTT	CASGLPGNTQYF
NA	TRBV28	TRBJ1-5	TRBD1	TGTGCCACAGGGGGCCAGCCCCAGCATTTT	CATGGQPQHF
NA	TRBV19	TRBJ1-5	TRBD1	TGTGCCAGTAGTACCTGGACAGGGGCCGATAGCAATCAGCCCCAGCATTTT	CASSTWTGADSNQPQHF
NA	TRBV4-3	TRBJ2-7	NA	TGCGCCAGCAGCCCCACAGTTTCGGCCTTTCACGAGCAGTACTTC	CASSPTVSAFHEQYF
NA	TRBV7-9	TRBJ1-4	NA	TGTGCCAGCAACGCTCCGGGGGAAAAACTGTTTTTT	CASNAPGEKLFF
NA	TRBV5-1	TRBJ2-1	TRBD2	TGCGCCAGCAGCTCAGGACTAGCGGGAGGATACAATGAGCAGTTCTTC	CASSSGLAGGYNEQFF
once	TRBV7-2	TRBJ1-2	NA	TGTGCCAGCAGCTTAGCTGTATCCGGGGGCTATGGCTACACCTTC	CASSLAVSGGYGYTF
few	TRBV5-8	TRBJ2-4	NA	TGTGCCAGCAGCTTGGCAGGGAGGAACATTCAGTACTTC	CASSLAGRNIQYF
NA	TRBV5-6	TRBJ2-3	NA	TGTGCCAGCAGCTTACAGGGCACAGATACGCAGTATTTT	CASSLQGTDTQYF
NA	TRBV11-2	TRBJ2-7	TRBD1	TGTGCCAGCAGCCGGCCGGGACAGGGACCCTACGAGCAGTACTTC	CASSRPGQGPYEQYF